What follows are 10 T cell receptor beta chains derived from one specimen sequenced in a study of blood T cell repertoires in COVID-19. The repertoire was sequenced with immunoSEQ multiplex PCR; TCRdb's copy has only in-frame clones and lacks some. Of roughly 240,000 clones in the sample, roughly nine tenths are singletons; the top ten hold less than 4.5%. Sequenced: peripheral blood. The receptors were sampled from a man aged 18-30 years with active or convalescent COVID-19.

The J gene is TRBJ1-5, the V gene TRBV6-5; D not resolved. The CDR3 length is 13 residues. CDR1 and CDR2 (germline): MNHEY, SVGAGI. With 6 bases removed from V and 7 bases from J, the gap between germline ends came to 13 bases. The CDR3 region is CASSLNLGQPQHF. Written as DNA, the CDR3 is TGTGCCAGCAGCCTAAATCTCGGGCAGCCCCAGCATTTT.

V gene TRBV7-2 combines with J gene TRBJ2-5, with D possibly TRBD2 on 5 matching bases. Per germline, CDR1 SGHTA and CDR2 FQGNSA. The CDR3 is made up of 13 amino acids. The V end lost 7 bases, the J end lost 7 bases, and 16 bases lay between the germline ends. This CDR3 is CASTRTVEGTQYF. CDR3 nucleotide sequence: TGTGCCAGCACCCGGACTGTTGAGGGGACCCAGTACTTC. The full variable domain, with the rest looked up from reference TRBV7-2 and TRBJ2-5, is GAGVSQSPSNKVTEKGKDVELRCDPISGHTALYWYRQSLGQGLEFLIYFQGNSAPDKSGLPSDRFSAERTGGSVSTLTIQRTQQEDSAVYLCASTRTVEGTQYFGPGTRLLVL.

V gene TRBV9 combines with J gene TRBJ2-1; 10 bases are shared with TRBD1. From germline, CDR1 is SGDLS and CDR2 YYNGEE. V dropped 5 bases and J dropped 6; count of bases not matched to a gene: 11. This CDR3 has 16 amino acids. The CDR3 here is CASSDKTGTGVNEQFF. For the CDR3, the DNA is TGTGCCAGCAGTGATAAAACCGGGACAGGGGTCAATGAGCAGTTCTTC.

This clone has a handful of counts. The gene calls are TRBV11-2 and TRBJ2-5, with a possible D match to TRBD1 (6 bases). V shed 5 bases and J shed 5 bases, with 12 bases lying between them. The CDR3 extends over 13 amino acids. The germline gives CDR1 SGHAT, CDR2 FQNNGV. The CDR3 DNA reads TGTGCCAGCAGCCCAGGGGTTATCGAGACCCAGTACTTC. The encoded protein is CASSPGVIETQYF.

This rearrangement joins TRBV5-1 to TRBJ1-5; maybe TRBD1 (6 bases). The CDR3 contains 14 residues. Germline CDR1 and CDR2: SGHRS and YFSETQ. V lost 2 bases to trimming and J lost 7 bases, with 13 bases between them. For the CDR3, the DNA is TGCGCCAGCAGCTTACAGGGAGAAGGACAGCCCCAGCATTTT. As protein: CASSLQGEGQPQHF.

The chain employs TRBV18 and TRBJ2-3; a possible D gene is TRBD2 (6 bases). CDR1 is KGHSH, CDR2 LQKENI, per germline. The CDR3 has 17 residues. Trimming left V 4 bases short and J 1 base short, with 18 bases between. The CDR3: CASSQIDAAGGTDTQYF. DNA of the CDR3: TGTGCCAGCTCACAAATAGATGCAGCGGGTGGCACAGATACGCAGTATTTT. Full variable domain (rest looked up from reference TRBV18 and TRBJ2-3): NAGVMQNPRHLVRRRGQEARLRCSPMKGHSHVYWYRQLPEEGLKFMVYLQKENIIDESGMPKERFSAEFPKEGPSILRIQQVVRGDSAAYFCASSQIDAAGGTDTQYFGPGTRLTVL.

The chain joins TRBV2 to TRBJ2-5, with 9 bases matching TRBD1. In germline, CDR1 is SNHLY, CDR2 FYNNEI. The V segment lost 10 bases and the J segment 1 base; nucleotides outside the gene matches: 10. CDR3 size: 15 residues. CDR3 residues: CAILQGAGFQETQYF. DNA for the CDR3: TGTGCCATCCTACAGGGGGCTGGGTTCCAAGAGACCCAGTACTTC.

The chain has TRBV11-3 and TRBJ2-3, with TRBD2 as a possible D gene (6 bases). V lost 4 bases to trimming and J lost 4 bases, with 18 bases between them. Germline values: CDR1 SGHNT, CDR2 YENEEA. This CDR3 spans 16 amino acids. The CDR3 coding sequence is TGTGCCAGCAGCTCTATTTACAGCGGGTTGGCAGATACGCAGTATTTT. Protein sequence: CASSSIYSGLADTQYF.

This clone was detected a few times. The rearrangement joins TRBV3-1 (or the pseudogene TRBV3-2) to TRBJ2-1, with TRBD1 as a possible D gene (6 bases). Germline V gene lookup returns CDR1 LGHDT and CDR2 YNNKEL (reference sequence). This CDR3 has 14 residues. Trimming shortened V by 1 base and J by 5 bases, and 9 bases separated the two germline ends. CDR3 region: CASSQGQGNNEQFF. The CDR3 nucleotides are TGTGCCAGCAGCCAAGGGCAGGGGAACAATGAGCAGTTCTTC.

The chain has TRBV11-2 and TRBJ1-2, with 9 positions matching TRBD1. Germline V gene lookup returns CDR1 SGHAT and CDR2 FQNNGV. V trimming: 4 bases; J trimming: 6 bases; junction bases outside the gene matches: 9. The length of the CDR3 is 15 residues. CDR3 bases: TGTGCCAGCAGCTGGACTAGGACAGGGGAACATGGCTACACCTTC. Residues: CASSWTRTGEHGYTF. Together with reference TRBV11-2 and TRBJ1-2, the CDR3 gives the full variable domain: EAGVAQSPRYKIIEKRQSVAFWCNPISGHATLYWYQQILGQGPKLLIQFQNNGVVDDSQLPKDRFSAERLKGVDSTLKIQPAKLEDSAVYLCASSWTRTGEHGYTFGSGTRLTVV.